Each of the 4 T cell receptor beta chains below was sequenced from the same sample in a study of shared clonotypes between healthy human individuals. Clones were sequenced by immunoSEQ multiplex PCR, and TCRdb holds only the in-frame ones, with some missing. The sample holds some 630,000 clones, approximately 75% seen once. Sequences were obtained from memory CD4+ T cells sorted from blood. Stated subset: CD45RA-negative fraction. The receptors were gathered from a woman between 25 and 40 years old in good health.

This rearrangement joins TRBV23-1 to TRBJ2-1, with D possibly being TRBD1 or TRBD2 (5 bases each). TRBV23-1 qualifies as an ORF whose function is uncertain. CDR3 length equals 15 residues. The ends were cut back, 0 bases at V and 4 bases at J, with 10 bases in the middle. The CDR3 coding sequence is TGCGCCAGCAGTCAATCCGGGACCGCTTACAATGAGCAGTTCTTC. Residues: CASSQSGTAYNEQFF.

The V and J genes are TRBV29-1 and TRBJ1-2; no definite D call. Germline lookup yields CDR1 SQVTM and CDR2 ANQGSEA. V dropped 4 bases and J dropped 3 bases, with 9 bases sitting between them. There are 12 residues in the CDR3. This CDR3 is CSVVGVDYGYTF. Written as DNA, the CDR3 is TGCAGCGTTGTTGGGGTAGACTATGGCTACACCTTC.

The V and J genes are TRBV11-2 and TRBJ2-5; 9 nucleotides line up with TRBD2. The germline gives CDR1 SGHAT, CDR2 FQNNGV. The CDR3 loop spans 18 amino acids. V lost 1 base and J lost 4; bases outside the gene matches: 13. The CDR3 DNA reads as TGTGCCAGCAGCTTAGGGTCTGTAGCGGGAGCCGTGGGAGAGACCCAGTACTTC. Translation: CASSLGSVAGAVGETQYF.

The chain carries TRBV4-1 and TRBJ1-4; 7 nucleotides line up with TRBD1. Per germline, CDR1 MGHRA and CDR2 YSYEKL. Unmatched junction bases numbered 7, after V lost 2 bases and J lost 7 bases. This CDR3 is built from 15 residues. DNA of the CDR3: TGCGCCAGCAGCCAAACAGGGGTTCCGAGTGAAAAACTGTTTTTT. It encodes CASSQTGVPSEKLFF.